This T cell receptor (beta chain) was found in a study of blood T cell repertoires in COVID-19. As originally analysed: Scientists estimated how many nucleated cells there were by amplifying reference gene primers. Sequencing used immunoSEQ multiplex PCR; TCRdb keeps in-frame clones, though not all of them. Clone size and the V and J calls come from that table; the DNA yielded D and trimming. The sample has about 500,000 clones, about 89% seen once. A Seattle source enrolled patients during active infection and followed them longitudinally. The CDR3 has 12 amino acids. Germline V gene sequence: CDR1 MNHEY, CDR2 SVGAGI. Trimming took 9 bases from V and 7 from J; bases not matched to a gene: 7.

The material sequenced was peripheral blood. This receptor was identified in a woman aged 45 to 65 with COVID-19, enrolled during active disease. This sequence joins TRBV6-5 and TRBJ2-7, with 9 nucleotides matching TRBD1. In nucleotides, the CDR3 is TGTGCCAGTAAACAGGGGGCTGGTGAGCAGTACTTC. Translating gives CASKQGAGEQYF.